The 7 T cell receptor beta chains in this list originate from one sample, sequenced in a study of CD8 T cells in ankylosing spondylitis. MiXCR, applied by TCRdb to the 5' RACE reads, yields one record per CDR3 protein. In the table there are about 39,000 distinct CDR3 sequences, 10% to 13% of which are singletons. Source material: blood, either unsorted or a sorted T cell fraction (not recorded which). Receptor source: a male donor with ankylosing spondylitis or in good health (not recorded which).

The genes are TRBV10-3 and TRBJ1-1; no clear D gene. CDR1 is ENHRY, CDR2 SYGVKD, per germline. V was pared by 6 bases and J by 1 base, with 9 bases between. The CDR3 runs 13 residues. The DNA of the CDR3 is TGTGCCATCAGCGGCATTCCGAACACTGAAGCTTTCTTT. It yields the protein CAISGIPNTEAFF.

This clonotype was detected ten times or more. This chain joins TRBV14 and TRBJ1-6; no reliable D call. Germline values: CDR1 SGHDN, CDR2 FVKESK. The CDR3 is 13 residues long. Trimming pared 6 bases from V and 9 bases from J, leaving 12 bases between. CDR3 loop: CASSLGASSPLHF. CDR3 coding DNA: TGTGCCAGCAGTCTCGGAGCCAGTTCACCCCTCCACTTT.

The V and J genes are TRBV15 and TRBJ2-5; 13 nucleotides line up with TRBD2. Germline V CDR1 and CDR2: LNHNV, YYDKDF (reference sequence). V shed 6 bases and J 4 bases; nucleotides not matched to a gene: 5. The CDR3 runs 15 residues. CDR3 sequence: CATSTGLAGVETQYF. The CDR3 bases are TGTGCCACCAGTACCGGACTAGCGGGAGTAGAGACCCAGTACTTC.

This clonotype has ten or more counts. The gene calls are TRBV11-2 and TRBJ2-7, with D possibly TRBD1 on 6 matching bases. CDR1 is SGHAT and CDR2 is FQNNGV in the germline V gene. Trimming took off 0 bases at V and 3 bases at J, with 9 bases between the two ends. The CDR3 covers 14 residues. The CDR3 region has the DNA TGTGCCAGCAGCTTAGATCCAGGGGACTACGAGCAGTACTTC. This encodes CASSLDPGDYEQYF.

This clonotype was seen repeatedly, ten times or more. J is TRBJ2-1 and V is TRBV12-3 or TRBV12-4, with 9 positions matching TRBD2. The CDR3 has 17 amino acids. The V gene end was trimmed by 1 base and the J gene end by 2 bases; junction bases not matched to a gene: 6. The CDR3 spells CASSLGSGGRAYNEQFF. CDR3 coding DNA: TGTGCCAGCAGTTTAGGTTCTGGCGGGAGGGCCTACAATGAGCAGTTCTTC.

This clonotype was counted between two and nine times. The rearrangement joins TRBV12-3 or TRBV12-4 to TRBJ2-3, with a weak D call TRBD2 (5 bases). Trimming took 2 bases from V and 6 from J, leaving 18 bases between them. This CDR3 contains 16 residues. The CDR3 here is CASSLRVLVKWDTQYF. The DNA of the CDR3 is TGTGCCAGCAGTTTACGTGTACTAGTTAAGTGGGATACGCAGTATTTT.

The chain is built from TRBV2 and TRBJ2-7, with D unresolved. CDR1 is SNHLY, CDR2 FYNNEI, per germline. V lost 2 bases to trimming and J lost 6 bases, with 11 bases between them. This CDR3 has 13 residues. CDR3 region: CASSEPFRVEQYF. The CDR3 nucleotides are TGTGCCAGCAGTGAACCGTTCCGGGTCGAGCAGTACTTC.